These 22 T cell receptor beta chains share one sample of origin, sequenced in a study of T cell changes during pregnancy in multiple sclerosis (dated 2019 in TCRdb). Libraries came from the immunoSEQ multiplex PCR assay. TCRdb holds this immuneACCESS table with in-frame rearrangements only. Some clones are missing; in checked studies, unresolved V genes explain under half, and the rest has no known cause. This sample holds approximately 60,000 clones; approximately 93% were observed only once. The ten largest clones add up to roughly 3% of the sample. Sequenced here: CD8+ T cells from peripheral blood mononuclear cells, sampled in the second trimester of pregnancy. The receptors were sampled from a female donor with multiple sclerosis, enrolled in a pregnancy study.

The genes are TRBV4-1 and TRBJ2-7; 10 positions agree with TRBD1. CDR3 length equals 17 residues. Germline CDR1 MGHRA, CDR2 YSYEKL. Germline trimming cut 3 bases from V and 2 bases from J; bases unmatched to any gene: 10. DNA for the CDR3: TGCGCCAGCAGCCAGAGACAGGGGGCTTATACAACCTACGAGCAGTACTTC. Its translation is CASSQRQGAYTTYEQYF.

Only a few counts were recorded for this clone. The identical CDR3 is also encoded by other nucleotide sequences in the sample. The V call is TRBV19, the J call TRBJ1-1, with 10 bases fitting TRBD1. The CDR3 is 15 residues long. In germline, CDR1 is LNHDA, CDR2 SQIVND (reference sequence). V was clipped by 5 bases and J by 0 bases; unmatched bases: 3. The CDR3 spells CASSPGQGMNTEAFF. The CDR3 DNA reads TGTGCCAGTAGTCCGGGACAGGGGATGAACACTGAAGCTTTCTTT. Full variable domain (missing parts from reference TRBV19 and TRBJ1-1): DGGITQSPKYLFRKEGQNVTLSCEQNLNHDAMYWYRQDPGQGLRLIYYSQIVNDFQKGDIAEGYSVSREKKESFPLTVTSAQKNPTAFYLCASSPGQGMNTEAFFGQGTRLTVV.

The gene calls are TRBV9 and TRBJ2-1; no definite D call. Trimming removed 0 bases from V and 1 base from J, with 8 bases in between. CDR3 length: 15 amino acids. Germline CDR1 reads SGDLS; CDR2 reads YYNGEE. CDR3 amino acids: CASSVGARSYNEQFF. CDR3 DNA sequence: TGTGCCAGCAGCGTAGGTGCTAGATCCTACAATGAGCAGTTCTTC. Filled out from reference TRBV9 and TRBJ2-1, the complete variable domain reads DSGVTQTPKHLITATGQRVTLRCSPRSGDLSVYWYQQSLDQGLQFLIQYYNGEERAKGNILERFSAQQFPDLHSELNLSSLELGDSALYFCASSVGARSYNEQFFGPGTRLTVL.

This clone has only a few counts. The genes are TRBV19 and TRBJ2-3; 10 positions agree with TRBD1. The CDR3 extends over 16 amino acids. V lost 6 bases, J lost 3 bases, and 9 bases stayed unmatched. Germline CDR1 LNHDA, CDR2 SQIVND (reference sequence). The CDR3: CASSAPPGQGTDTQYF. The CDR3 DNA reads as TGTGCCAGTAGCGCCCCTCCGGGACAGGGGACAGATACGCAGTATTTT.

The chain is built from TRBV19 and TRBJ2-5; TRBD2 might be the D (6 bases). Trimming pared 4 bases from V and 5 bases from J, leaving 11 bases between. The CDR3 runs 13 residues. Germline-derived CDR1 and CDR2 are LNHDA and SQIVND (reference sequence). The CDR3 spells CASSKRLEETQYF. DNA for the CDR3: TGTGCCAGTAGTAAAAGACTAGAGGAGACCCAGTACTTC.

The V and J genes are TRBV27 and TRBJ2-7; 7 positions match TRBD1. This CDR3 comprises 15 residues. Germline V gene data show CDR1 as MNHEY and CDR2 as SMNVEV (reference sequence). V dropped 3 bases and J dropped 1; count of bases not matched to a gene: 6. The CDR3 reads CASSFSGQRSYEQYF. CDR3 nucleotides: TGTGCCAGCAGTTTCTCGGGACAGCGGTCCTACGAGCAGTACTTC.

The V call is TRBV5-1, the J call TRBJ2-7; 9 bases align to TRBD2. Germline V gene lookup returns CDR1 SGHRS and CDR2 YFSETQ. V shed 3 bases and J 4 bases; nucleotides not matched to a gene: 5. CDR3 length equals 14 residues. CDR3 protein: CASSYSGSSYEQYF. The CDR3 bases are TGCGCCAGCAGCTATAGCGGGAGTTCTTACGAGCAGTACTTC.

This chain joins TRBV9 and TRBJ2-3; 12 bases line up with TRBD2. There are 18 residues in the CDR3. The germline V gene has CDR1 SGDLS and CDR2 YYNGEE. With V trimmed by 0 bases and J by 5 bases, 10 bases remained unmatched. CDR3 coding DNA: TGTGCCAGCAGCGTAGACGTCGGACTAGCGGGAAGTTTAGATACGCAGTATTTT. Protein product: CASSVDVGLAGSLDTQYF.

The J gene is TRBJ2-3, the V gene TRBV27; 10 nucleotides agree with TRBD2. V gave up 8 bases and J gave up 3 bases; unmatched junction bases: 2. Germline V CDR1 and CDR2: MNHEY, SMNVEV (reference sequence). CDR3 length equals 13 residues. The CDR3 DNA sequence: TGTGCCAGCGGACTAGCGGTGACAGATACGCAGTATTTT. Its protein product is CASGLAVTDTQYF.

The chain recombines TRBV4-1 with TRBJ2-3; no reliable D call. This CDR3 spans 15 amino acids. V was cut by 1 base and J by 1 base, with 9 bases left in between. In germline, CDR1 is MGHRA, CDR2 YSYEKL. The CDR3 here is CASSQGVTGTDTQYF. The CDR3 DNA is TGCGCCAGCAGCCAAGGTGTCACAGGCACAGATACGCAGTATTTT.

This sequence joins TRBV7-9 and TRBJ2-7; TRBD2 might be the D (6 bases). The germline gives CDR1 SEHNR, CDR2 FQNEAQ (reference sequence). V was pared by 5 bases and J by 2 bases, with 16 bases between. The CDR3 is 15 residues long. In DNA, the CDR3 is TGTGCCAGCAGCCCGGGACTCACATCCGCCTACGAGCAGTACTTC. This gives the protein CASSPGLTSAYEQYF. The complete variable domain, with remaining parts taken from reference TRBV7-9 and TRBJ2-7, reads DTGVSQNPRHKITKRGQNVTFRCDPISEHNRLYWYRQTLGQGPEFLTYFQNEAQLEKSRLLSDRFSAERPKGSFSTLEIQRTEQGDSAMYLCASSPGLTSAYEQYFGPGTRLTVT.

The chain joins TRBV7-9 to TRBJ2-3; 8 bases align to TRBD1. The J segment lost 3 bases and the V segment lost 6 bases, leaving 14 bases of the junction unmatched. This CDR3 region has 17 residues. Per the germline V gene, CDR1 is SEHNR and CDR2 is FQNEAQ (reference sequence). The CDR3: CASSHAFGQGGTDTQYF. The CDR3 DNA follows: TGTGCCAGCAGTCACGCCTTCGGACAGGGTGGAACAGATACGCAGTATTTT.

Turning to this clone: Other DNA sequences in this specimen translate into the identical CDR3. CDR3 DNA sequence: TGCGCCAGCAGCTTGGGTACAGGGGCCTACGAGCAGTACTTC. As protein: CASSLGTGAYEQYF. This chain links TRBV5-1 with TRBJ2-5; TRBD1 matches 7 bases. The J call may be in error: the DNA end matches TRBJ2-7 better. The CDR3 sequence is 14 residues long. CDR1 is SGHRS, CDR2 YFSETQ, per germline.

V is TRBV6-5 and J is TRBJ2-4, with a possible D match to TRBD1 (6 bases). This CDR3 is 16 amino acids long. Germline V CDR1 and CDR2: MNHEY, SVGAGI. The V end lost 0 bases, the J end lost 0 bases, and 9 bases lay between the germline ends. The CDR3 loop is CASSYSGQGAKNIQYF. CDR3 in DNA: TGTGCCAGCAGTTACTCGGGACAAGGAGCCAAAAACATTCAGTACTTC.

The rearrangement uses TRBV9 and TRBJ2-5; TRBD1 aligns across 9 bases. This CDR3 has 15 residues. Losses at the gene ends were 0 bases for V and 5 bases for J; bases not matched to a gene: 5. Germline V lookup: CDR1 SGDLS, CDR2 YYNGEE. The CDR3 spells CASSVEDRGWETQYF. CDR3 DNA: TGTGCCAGCAGCGTAGAGGACAGGGGTTGGGAGACCCAGTACTTC.

The chain combines TRBV19 with TRBJ1-5; D remains ambiguous. The germline V and J ends were trimmed by 1 base and 2 bases, with 9 bases remaining between them. This CDR3 contains 15 residues. Germline V CDR1 and CDR2: LNHDA, SQIVND (reference sequence). The CDR3 region has the DNA TGTGCCAGTAGTATAGGTTTCGGGGGCAATCAGCCCCAGCATTTT. Protein sequence: CASSIGFGGNQPQHF.

This chain uses TRBV5-5 with TRBJ2-1; possible D gene TRBD2, 5 bases. This CDR3 comprises 15 residues. The germline V gene has CDR1 SGHKS and CDR2 YYEKEE (reference sequence). V was pared by 1 base and J by 6 bases, with 14 bases between. The CDR3 sequence: CASSLISEDLNEQFF. CDR3 DNA: TGTGCCAGCAGCTTGATCTCGGAGGATCTCAATGAGCAGTTCTTC.

This chain uses TRBV9 with TRBJ1-2; tentative D call: TRBD1 (6 bases). This CDR3 has 14 residues. With 4 bases removed from V and 8 bases from J, the gap between germline ends came to 18 bases. Per the germline V gene, CDR1 is SGDLS and CDR2 is YYNGEE. CDR3 in amino acids: CASSPFGGHRGYTF. In DNA form, the CDR3 reads TGTGCCAGCAGCCCCTTCGGGGGGCATCGGGGCTACACCTTC.

The table lists this clone with a count of one. The J gene is TRBJ2-1, the V gene TRBV27; TRBD2 matches at 10 bases. Trimming removed 7 bases from V and 4 bases from J; junction bases left unmatched: 16. CDR3 length: 18 amino acids. CDR1 is MNHEY and CDR2 is SMNVEV in the germline V gene (reference sequence). Here the CDR3 DNA reads TGTGCCAGCACCCCTCCTGAGGGTAGCGGGAGGAAGTACAATGAGCAGTTCTTC. This codes for CASTPPEGSGRKYNEQFF.

V gene TRBV7-9 combines with J gene TRBJ1-1, with TRBD1 as a possible D gene (5 bases). Germline V lookup: CDR1 SEHNR, CDR2 FQNEAQ (reference sequence). Trimming stripped 8 bases from V and 2 bases from J, with 12 bases between. The CDR3 has 13 residues. This CDR3 is CASAGGSNTEAFF. The CDR3 nucleotides are TGTGCCAGCGCCGGGGGTAGCAACACTGAAGCTTTCTTT.

This sequence joins TRBV2 and TRBJ2-2, with 9 bases that match TRBD2. The CDR3 spans 14 residues. Germline CDR1 is SNHLY and CDR2 is FYNNEI. V was clipped by 9 bases and J by 2 bases; unmatched bases: 4. The CDR3 DNA reads TGTGCCAGAAAGCGGGAGGCAAACACCGGGGAGCTGTTTTTT. Protein sequence: CARKREANTGELFF.

The genes are TRBV7-8 and TRBJ1-5; no clear D gene. V gave up 2 bases and J gave up 0 bases, with 11 bases separating them. Germline CDR1 and CDR2: SGHVS and FQNEAQ. This CDR3 comprises 16 residues. The CDR3 DNA sequence: TGTGCCAGCAGCTTATACGCGACTGTTAGCAATCAGCCCCAGCATTTT. Translating gives CASSLYATVSNQPQHF.